This T cell receptor beta chain was recorded in a study of siplizumab effects on memory and regulatory T cells. Findings of the study overall: Proliferating CD4+ or CD8+ clones, roughly 75-97% of them, lacked an assignable naive or memory phenotype. Naive T cells looked more diverse than memory cells and looked like major alloresponse contributors. Some alloreactive sequences were traceable to unstimulated CD4+ memory cells, and siplizumab significantly reduced them.

Remarks on this clone: The antigen is not known.

Germline CDR1 and CDR2: MNHEY and SMNVEV (reference sequence). The length of the CDR3 is 14 residues. The junction had 8 bases not matched to a gene; V was cut back by 5 bases and J by 6 bases. Assays were performed on about 100,000 TCR templates per sample. Sequencing used immunoSEQ multiplex PCR; TCRdb keeps in-frame clones, though not all of them. The sample gives over 85,000 clones, more than 90% of which show up once; 1% to 1.5% is in the top ten. Sequencing input: CD4+ T cells sorted from blood. The chain uses TRBV27 and TRBJ1-2, with 8 nucleotides matching TRBD1. The sequence came from a human donor in good health. The CDR3 here is CASSPLDRAHGYTF. The CDR3 nucleotides are TGTGCCAGCAGTCCCCTGGACAGGGCCCATGGCTACACCTTC.